The rows below give T cell receptor beta chains drawn from one sample of a study of blood T cell repertoires in COVID-19. TCRdb keeps only in-frame clones here, not all; method: immunoSEQ multiplex PCR. This table has 200,000 or so clones, under 85% appearing once. Sequencing used peripheral blood. These receptors originate from a man aged 55-75 years with active or convalescent COVID-19. Each CDR3 is given with its conserved first and last residue.

V	CDR3
TRBV11-2	CASSLVPGQGGRLFF
TRBV7-6	CASSIGTNEQYF
TRBV6-5	CASTTTSGGETQYF
TRBV6-4	CASSPRGSTHEQFF
TRBV6-5	CASRPLAENTEAFF
TRBV3-1/TRBV3-2	CASSQGTGPSNSPLHF
TRBV2	CASSDTVSTNEKLFF
TRBV27	CASSLGGRRGNEQFF
TRBV28	CASRRTGAHNSPLHF
TRBV7-9	CASGESLVYNEQFF
TRBV18	CASSPLGTAGANVLTF
TRBV5-4	CASSSPDRGYGYTF
TRBV4-3	CASSQEGLSNYEQYF
TRBV19	CASSPRMTSRNEQFF
TRBV18	CASSPSYDRAATYGYTF
TRBV7-7	CASSLRPTEDTQYF
TRBV29-1	CSVADRKPEKLFF
TRBV27	CASSNQAGFFHNEQFF
TRBV27	CASSFRGIGEQYF
TRBV24-1	CATSDGLAGHTGELFF
TRBV2	CASRPGHGAYEQYF
TRBV24-1	CATSRGGRTEAFF
TRBV7-2	CASSFTRSTGELFF
TRBV4-1	CASSHRESSYEQYF
TRBV6-4	CASRPLPGGHTEAFF
TRBV7-3	CASSWDGGSSYEQYF
TRBV2	CASSASLSYQPQHF
TRBV11-3	CASSLRSGRGYEQYF
TRBV9	CASSVGRSASEQYF
TRBV5-1	CASSPWGGLGQPQHF
TRBV2	CASSESGRTSGRATDTQYF
TRBV18	CASSPSGTNAETQYF
TRBV19	CASSTTSGRGSYNEQFF
TRBV4-1	CASSPADSVANEKLFF
TRBV10-3	CAISLSGTSGHEQYF
TRBV5-1	CASSARQGSNYGYTF
TRBV19	CASSSTGPGGTDTQYF
TRBV12-5	CASGAGVNTEAFF
TRBV9	CASSPPLRASGSTDTQYF